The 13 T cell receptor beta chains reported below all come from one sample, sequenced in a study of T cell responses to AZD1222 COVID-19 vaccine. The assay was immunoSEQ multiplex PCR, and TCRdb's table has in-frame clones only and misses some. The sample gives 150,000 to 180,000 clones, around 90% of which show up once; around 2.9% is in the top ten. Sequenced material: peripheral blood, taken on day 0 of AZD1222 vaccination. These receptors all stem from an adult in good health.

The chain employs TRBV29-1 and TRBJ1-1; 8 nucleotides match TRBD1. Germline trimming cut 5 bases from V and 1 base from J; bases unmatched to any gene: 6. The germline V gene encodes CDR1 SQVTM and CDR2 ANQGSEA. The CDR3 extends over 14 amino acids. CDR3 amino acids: CSVTQGGWNTEAFF. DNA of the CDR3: TGCAGCGTTACACAGGGGGGGTGGAACACTGAAGCTTTCTTT.

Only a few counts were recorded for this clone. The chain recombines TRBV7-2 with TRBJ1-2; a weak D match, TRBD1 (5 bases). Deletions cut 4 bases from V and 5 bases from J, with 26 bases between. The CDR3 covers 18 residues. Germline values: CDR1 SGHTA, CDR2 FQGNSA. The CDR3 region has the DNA TGTGCCAGCAGCTCAGGGAGTGCGCTGGGGGGATCCAGATATGGCTACACCTTC. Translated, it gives CASSSGSALGGSRYGYTF.

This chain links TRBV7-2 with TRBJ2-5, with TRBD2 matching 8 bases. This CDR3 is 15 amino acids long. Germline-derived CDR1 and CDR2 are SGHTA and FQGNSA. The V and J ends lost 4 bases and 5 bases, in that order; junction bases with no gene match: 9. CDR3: CASSWKAGGGETQYF. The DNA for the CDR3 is TGTGCCAGCAGCTGGAAGGCGGGGGGCGGTGAGACCCAGTACTTC.

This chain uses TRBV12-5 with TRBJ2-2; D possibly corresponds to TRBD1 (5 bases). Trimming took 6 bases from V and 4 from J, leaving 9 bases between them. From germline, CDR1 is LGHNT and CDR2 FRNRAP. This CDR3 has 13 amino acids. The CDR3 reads CASGREPTGELFF. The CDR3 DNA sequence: TGTGCTAGTGGCAGGGAACCCACCGGGGAGCTGTTTTTT.

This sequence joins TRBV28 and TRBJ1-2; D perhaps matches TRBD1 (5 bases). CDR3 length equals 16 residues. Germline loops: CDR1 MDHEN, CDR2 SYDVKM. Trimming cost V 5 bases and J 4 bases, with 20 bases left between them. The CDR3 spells CASSPSDRPQGYGYTF. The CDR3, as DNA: TGTGCCAGCAGTCCTTCGGACCGCCCGCAGGGCTATGGCTACACCTTC.

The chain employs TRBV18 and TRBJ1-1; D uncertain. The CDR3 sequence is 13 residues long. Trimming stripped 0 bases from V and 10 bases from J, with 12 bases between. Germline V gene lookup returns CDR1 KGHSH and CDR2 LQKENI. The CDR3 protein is CASSPPSRVRAFF. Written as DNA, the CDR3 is TGTGCCAGCTCACCACCGTCAAGGGTTAGAGCTTTCTTT.

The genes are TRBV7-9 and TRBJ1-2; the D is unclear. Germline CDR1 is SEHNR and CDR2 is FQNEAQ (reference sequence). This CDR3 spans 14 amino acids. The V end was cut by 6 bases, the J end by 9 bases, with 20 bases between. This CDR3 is CASSPEEGSKSYTF. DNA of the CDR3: TGTGCCAGCAGTCCGGAGGAGGGCTCTAAAAGCTACACCTTC.

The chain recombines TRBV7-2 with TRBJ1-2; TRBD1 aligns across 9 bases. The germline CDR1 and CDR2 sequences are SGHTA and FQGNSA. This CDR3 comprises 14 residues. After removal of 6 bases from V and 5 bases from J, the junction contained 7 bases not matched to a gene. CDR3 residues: CASRSGTGQYGYTF. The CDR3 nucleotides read TGTGCCAGCAGATCCGGGACAGGGCAGTATGGCTACACCTTC.

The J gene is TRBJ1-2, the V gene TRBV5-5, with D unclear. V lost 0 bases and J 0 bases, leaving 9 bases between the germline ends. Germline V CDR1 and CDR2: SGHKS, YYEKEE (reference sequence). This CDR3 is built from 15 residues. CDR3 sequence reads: CASSLGQAPNYGYTF. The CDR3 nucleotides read TGTGCCAGCAGCTTGGGTCAGGCGCCTAACTATGGCTACACCTTC.

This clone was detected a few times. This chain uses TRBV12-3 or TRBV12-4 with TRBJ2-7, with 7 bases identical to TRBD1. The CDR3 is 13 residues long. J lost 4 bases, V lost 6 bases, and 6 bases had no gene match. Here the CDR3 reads CASRLGQSYEQYF. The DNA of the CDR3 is TGTGCCAGCAGACTGGGACAGTCTTACGAGCAGTACTTC.

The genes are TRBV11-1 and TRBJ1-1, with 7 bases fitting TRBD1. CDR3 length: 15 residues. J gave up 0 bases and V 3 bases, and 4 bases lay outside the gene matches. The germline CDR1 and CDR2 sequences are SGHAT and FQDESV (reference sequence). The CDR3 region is CASSLTGPMNTEAFF. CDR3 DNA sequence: TGTGCCAGCAGCTTGACAGGGCCCATGAACACTGAAGCTTTCTTT.

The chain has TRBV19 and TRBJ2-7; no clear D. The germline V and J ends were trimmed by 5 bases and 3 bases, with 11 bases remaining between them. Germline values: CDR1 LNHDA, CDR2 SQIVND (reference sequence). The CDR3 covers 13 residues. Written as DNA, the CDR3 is TGTGCCAGTAGTGTGCGTGGGGTCTACGAGCAGTACTTC. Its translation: CASSVRGVYEQYF.

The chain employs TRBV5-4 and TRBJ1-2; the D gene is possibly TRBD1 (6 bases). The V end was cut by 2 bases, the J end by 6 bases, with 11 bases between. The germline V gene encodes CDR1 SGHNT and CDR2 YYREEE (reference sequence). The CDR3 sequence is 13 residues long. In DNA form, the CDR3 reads TGTGCCAGCAGCTTAACAGGGATTGATGGCTACACCTTC. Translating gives CASSLTGIDGYTF.